This T cell receptor (beta chain) was obtained from a study of blood T cell repertoires in COVID-19. The overall study: T cells, B-cell-depleted T cells, or PBMCs provided the cDNA or gDNA that served as material.

V gave up 11 bases and J gave up 4 bases; unmatched junction bases: 7. This CDR3 contains 13 residues. Germline V gives CDR1 MDHEN, CDR2 SYDVKM. Authors' data handling: Nucleated cell counts were estimated from reference gene primer amplification. Clones were sequenced by immunoSEQ multiplex PCR, and TCRdb holds only the in-frame ones, with some missing. V and J calls and clone size are copied from that table; D and trimming were computed from the DNA. The repertoire includes 150,000 to 250,000 clones, roughly four fifths of them detected once, and approximately 12% sits in the top ten. Assignments of participants to cohorts depended upon their own reported clinical history.

V is TRBV28 and J is TRBJ2-7; 11 bases are a match to TRBD1. This TCR was recovered from a middle-aged man who had recovered from COVID-19. Sequenced: PBMCs or T cells enriched from blood (not recorded which). The CDR3 reads CASWTGGIYEQYF. Written as DNA, the CDR3 is TGTGCCTCCTGGACAGGGGGCATTTACGAGCAGTACTTC.